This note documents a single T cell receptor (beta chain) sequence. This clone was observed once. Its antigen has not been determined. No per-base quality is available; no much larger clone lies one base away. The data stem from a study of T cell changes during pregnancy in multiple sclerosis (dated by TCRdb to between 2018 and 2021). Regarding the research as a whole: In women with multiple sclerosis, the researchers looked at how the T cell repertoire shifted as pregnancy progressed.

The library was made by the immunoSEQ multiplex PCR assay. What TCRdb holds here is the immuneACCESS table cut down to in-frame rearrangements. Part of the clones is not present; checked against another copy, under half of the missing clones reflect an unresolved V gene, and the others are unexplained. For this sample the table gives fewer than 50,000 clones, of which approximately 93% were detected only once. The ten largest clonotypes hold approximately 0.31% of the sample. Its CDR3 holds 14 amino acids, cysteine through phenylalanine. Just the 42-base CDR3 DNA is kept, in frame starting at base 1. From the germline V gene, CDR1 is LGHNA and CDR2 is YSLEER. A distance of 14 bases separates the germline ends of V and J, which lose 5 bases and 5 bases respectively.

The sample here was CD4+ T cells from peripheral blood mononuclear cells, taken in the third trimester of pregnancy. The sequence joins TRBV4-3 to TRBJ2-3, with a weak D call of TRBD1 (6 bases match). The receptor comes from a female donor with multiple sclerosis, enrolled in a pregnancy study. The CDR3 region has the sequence CASSENRVQDTQYF. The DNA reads TGCGCCAGCAGCGAGAACAGGGTGCAAGATACGCAGTATTTT.